This T cell receptor (beta chain) was sequenced in a study of beta chain features in type 1 diabetes. Expressed TCRB transcripts were sequenced because the isolated RNA had all been reverse transcribed beforehand. Using immunoSEQ multiplex PCR, the repertoire was profiled, and TCRdb retains in-frame clones only, with some absent. This table has approximately 150,000 clones, roughly 9.3% appearing once. Germline V gene lookup returns CDR1 SNHLY and CDR2 FYNNEI. V was trimmed by 7 bases and J by 7 bases, leaving 19 bases between them. This CDR3 spans 15 amino acids. Regarding this clone: Its target is not known.

Whole-study results and caveats: Shortening of TCRB CDR3s, moderate but significant, appeared in all four CD4+ subsets of Type 1 diabetes patients. Relative to healthy donors, patients appeared to have naive, central memory and Treg TCRB repertoires that were more similar. In these data, an HLA type influence on TCRB rearrangement remained unresolved.

This chain joins TRBV2 and TRBJ1-4; D perhaps matches TRBD1 (6 bases). The TCR originated in a woman in her thirties or forties in good health. Source material: central memory CD4+ T cells from blood. CDR3 in DNA: TGTGCCAGCACAAAAGGCCAGGGGAGTGGTGAAAAACTGTTTTTT. Encoded protein: CASTKGQGSGEKLFF.